This T cell receptor beta chain was observed in a study of shared clonotypes between healthy human individuals (dated by TCRdb to the early 2020s). Background on the whole study: The cohort included three men and two women between 18 and 49 years of age. For each donor, three plates each were used for CD4 naive and CD4 memory, two plates were used for CD8 naive, and one plate was used for CD8 memory. The study deeply sequenced blood TCR repertoires of about five healthy adults to estimate repertoire size and the extent of clonotype sharing between individuals. To increase sequencing depth and limit assay-specific biases, TCR repertoire library preparation and sequencing were carried out by different laboratories using diverse techniques. Per donor, leukapheresis produced somewhere between about 0.85 and 9.5 billion PBMCs.

Using the deep immunoSEQ assay, multiplex PCR amplified TCR CDR3 regions from genomic DNA. Genomic DNA extracted from each cell subset was distributed evenly over all wells of several immunoSEQ 96-well plates, and each plate served as one replicate. For sorted subsets, around 0.2 ug of genomic DNA, equivalent to 25,000 to 35,000 T cell genomes, went into each replicate PCR. The purified libraries were quantified using a Qubit 3.0 fluorometer, sized with a Bioanalyzer 2100, and then quantified again using the KAPA Library Quantification kit. Every immunoSEQ 96-well plate was sequenced on a dedicated single-read 150-cycle Illumina NextSeq 550 flow cell. Concerning the study's data processing: Because the immunoSEQ output included only junctional sequences and no quality scores, the filtering could not be the same as the filtering used for full-length reads. To assign V/J genes and CDR3, sequences were annotated using PyIR, a Python wrapper for IgBLAST v1.9, with IMGT germline references. Any read was removed if the V/J assignment was weak (E-value above 1e-6), the CDR3 was missing, or the read contained stop codons, out-of-frame junctions, or ambiguous translated residues. A V3J clonotype was defined by an identical inferred V gene, J gene, and CDR3 amino acid sequence. The percentage overlap between two repertoires was calculated by dividing the number of shared unique clonotypes by the size of the smaller repertoire. RTK rarefaction, the Chao1 estimator, and Recon v2.1 estimates of unobserved clonotypes were used to assess repertoire richness. OLGA was used to compute generation probabilities for all TCRbeta clonotypes that the gDNA method yielded from a handful of donors. Sourced from immuneACCESS, this table was stored by TCRdb with only in-frame sequences that have V and J called. A share of the clones is absent; for the studies checked, an unresolved V gene accounts for under half, and the remainder has no known explanation. The V and J calls and clone size come from that table; D and trimming were worked out from the DNA. The sample table contains 700,000 or so clones; only one count was recorded for about three quarters of them. The leading ten clones occupy approximately 2% of the sample.

Healthy HIV-negative adults with no recently reported acute infections or vaccinations were included as donors. Every donor was a Caucasian adult living in Nashville, Tennessee, USA. Magnetic negative selection was used to enrich CD4+ T cells, after which naive cells were positively selected on CD45RA and the negative fraction became the memory subset. After blood collection by leukapheresis, PBMCs were isolated using Ficoll-Histopaque density gradient centrifugation and then cryopreserved in the vapor phase of liquid nitrogen. Analytical flow cytometry was used to check the purity and quantity of each magnetically sorted T cell population. Each sorted fraction had its genomic DNA isolated and then quantified by UV absorbance on a Nanodrop 2000c. Sequences SGHVS (CDR1) and FNYEAQ (CDR2) are obtained from the germline V gene. From the cysteine up to the phenylalanine, the CDR3 has a length of 14 residues. Just CDR3 DNA is preserved here, 42 bases in frame from base 1. V and J lose 1 base and 4 bases, and a span of 11 bases separates them.

What the study reported, not specific to this receptor: Compared with non-shared clonotypes, clonotypes shared by all four sorted-subset donors had higher generation probabilities. Pairwise subsampling led to the expectation that sequencing depth would affect the degree of clonotype sharing among donors. Because the study included only a small number of donors, the genetic and exposure-history diversity represented was limited. Estimated clonotype richness was generally larger for naive than for memory subsets. Even with the large sequencing depth, rarefaction of the sorted-subset datasets indicated that sequencing was incomplete. Roughly 5% of naive CD4, around 4% of naive CD8, about 2.4% of memory CD4, and 0.4% of memory CD8 clonotypes were shared across several donors. Only blood was sampled, and tissue TCR repertoires likely differ from those in blood.

Worth noting for this clone: The clone's antigen remains unknown. No much larger clone exists at a distance of one base, and base qualities are not known.

This TCR came from a woman in her 30s in good health. Sequencing was done on a sample of memory CD4+ T cells sorted from blood. Sample cell subset or site, as interpreted from the label and publication: CD45RA-negative fraction. In this chain, TRBV7-6 is recombined with TRBJ2-7, with the identity of the D gene unclear. The nucleotide sequence is TGTGCCAGCAGCTTAGGTACAGATCTGTACGAGCAGTACTTC. Translated, it gives CASSLGTDLYEQYF. The reference TRBV7-6 and TRBJ2-7 proteins fill in what lies around the CDR3, so the full variable domain reads GAGVSQSPRYKVTKRGQDVALRCDPISGHVSLYWYRQALGQGPEFLTYFNYEAQQDKSGLPNDRFSAERPEGSISTLTIQRTEQRDSAMYRCASSLGTDLYEQYFGPGTRLTVT.